Each of the 10 T cell receptor beta chains below was sequenced from the same sample in a study of cytomegalovirus exposure and HLA in healthy donors. The PCR employed 60 Vbeta primers together with 13 Jbeta primers. Libraries were prepared by immunoSEQ multiplex PCR; TCRdb keeps only in-frame clonotypes and omits some of them. Of 100,000 to 120,000 clones listed, roughly 80% were seen once; the top ten hold roughly 6.2%. Sequencing used PBMCs. These receptors were taken from a man aged 25 to 45 in good health and CMV-seropositive.

This clone was found a few times. The chain links TRBV5-1 to TRBJ1-1; TRBD1 might be the D (5 bases). The CDR3 is made up of 15 amino acids. CDR1 and CDR2 (germline): SGHRS, YFSETQ. V lost 0 bases, J lost 1 base, and 10 bases lay in between. CDR3 nucleotides: TGCGCCAGCAGCTTGGCCGGGGGTTCGAACACTGAAGCTTTCTTT. Protein product: CASSLAGGSNTEAFF.

V usage is TRBV18 and J usage is TRBJ1-4; 7 bases line up with TRBD1. V shed 6 bases and J 2 bases; nucleotides not matched to a gene: 6. Germline CDR1 reads KGHSH; CDR2 reads LQKENI. The CDR3 has 15 residues. CDR3 protein: CASSRDRATNEKLFF. The CDR3 DNA is TGTGCCAGCTCTCGTGACAGGGCGACTAATGAAAAACTGTTTTTT.

The CDR3 spells CAWSRQSNQPQHF. Here the CDR3 DNA reads TGTGCCTGGAGCCGTCAGAGCAATCAGCCCCAGCATTTT. The chain employs TRBV30 and TRBJ1-5, with D uncertain. In germline, CDR1 is GTSNPN, CDR2 SVGIG (reference sequence). V was shortened by 3 bases and J by 1 base, with 7 bases between the two germline ends. The CDR3 totals 13 residues.

V usage is TRBV19 and J usage is TRBJ2-7; no clear D. The CDR3 length is 13 residues. Between the trimmed V and J ends, which lost 2 bases and 4 bases, there was a span of 9 bases. The germline V gene encodes CDR1 LNHDA and CDR2 SQIVND (reference sequence). Here the CDR3 DNA reads TGTGCCAGTAGTATACTGGCGGATTACGAGCAGTACTTC. Encoded protein: CASSILADYEQYF. The full variable domain, in which reference TRBV19 and TRBJ2-7 provide the parts outside the CDR3, is DGGITQSPKYLFRKEGQNVTLSCEQNLNHDAMYWYRQDPGQGLRLIYYSQIVNDFQKGDIAEGYSVSREKKESFPLTVTSAQKNPTAFYLCASSILADYEQYFGPGTRLTVT.

This clone was counted only a few times. The genes are TRBV6-5 and TRBJ1-1; 8 bases line up with TRBD1. This CDR3 is built from 14 residues. Germline V CDR1 and CDR2: MNHEY, SVGAGI. The ends lost 8 bases at V and 1 base at J; junction bases unmatched: 6. The CDR3 DNA reads as TGTGCCAGCCCTGGACAGGGTAGGAACACTGAAGCTTTCTTT. This sequence encodes CASPGQGRNTEAFF.

J is TRBJ2-5 and V is TRBV14; D is possibly TRBD2 (6 bases). The germline gives CDR1 SGHDN, CDR2 FVKESK. V gave up 4 bases and J gave up 6 bases, with 21 bases separating them. The CDR3 consists of 16 residues. CDR3 in DNA: TGTGCCAGCAGCCTTGGTGGGGGGTCCGGTGGGAAGACCCAGTACTTC. Residues: CASSLGGGSGGKTQYF.

The CDR3 region has the DNA TGTGCCAGCAGTGTTTTCGCGACAGGGGATGGCTACACCTTC. Amino acids: CASSVFATGDGYTF. This sequence joins TRBV6-1 and TRBJ1-2; TRBD1 matches at 8 bases. The CDR3 totals 14 residues. V trimming: 4 bases; J trimming: 6 bases; junction bases outside the gene matches: 7. Germline V lookup: CDR1 MNHNS, CDR2 SASEGT.

This chain joins TRBV9 and TRBJ2-5, with 8 bases aligning to TRBD1. The CDR3 is made up of 13 amino acids. The germline CDR1 and CDR2 sequences are SGDLS and YYNGEE. Trimming cost V 7 bases and J 5 bases; bases outside gene matches: 7. CDR3 loop: CASGQGARETQYF. In DNA, the CDR3 is TGTGCCAGCGGGCAGGGGGCTAGGGAGACCCAGTACTTC. Full variable domain (missing parts from reference TRBV9 and TRBJ2-5): DSGVTQTPKHLITATGQRVTLRCSPRSGDLSVYWYQQSLDQGLQFLIQYYNGEERAKGNILERFSAQQFPDLHSELNLSSLELGDSALYFCASGQGARETQYFGPGTRLLVL.

V gene TRBV29-1 combines with J gene TRBJ1-3, with a tentative D call TRBD1 (5 bases). This CDR3 spans 12 amino acids. From germline, CDR1 is SQVTM and CDR2 ANQGSEA. Trimming took off 7 bases at V and 4 bases at J, with 11 bases between the two ends. The CDR3 sequence is CSALGVGNTIYF. The CDR3 DNA is TGCAGCGCCCTAGGGGTAGGAAACACCATATATTTT.

The chain recombines TRBV7-8 with TRBJ1-5; D is possibly TRBD1 (6 bases). V was clipped by 5 bases and J by 3 bases, with 14 bases between them. CDR3 length: 15 residues. Germline loops: CDR1 SGHVS, CDR2 FQNEAQ. CDR3 residues: CASSPDRFFNQPQHF. The CDR3 nucleotides are TGTGCCAGCAGCCCAGACAGGTTCTTCAATCAGCCCCAGCATTTT.